The 31 T cell receptor beta chains below come from one sample, sequenced in a study of CXCR3-negative and CXCR3-positive naive CD8 T cells. Through 5' RACE with UMI labels, the TRB cDNA libraries were prepared. TCRdb reprocessed the 5' RACE reads and keeps a single row for each CDR3 protein, giving no DNA. The table gives roughly 48,000 distinct CDR3 sequences; the top ten clones make up about 15% of it. The sequenced sample consisted of memory CD8+ T cells from blood. The receptor set was obtained from a human donor in good health. Some clones in this sample may be carry-over from other donors' samples.

This chain joins TRBV11-3 and TRBJ2-3; TCRdb proposes TRBD1, but this gene call is untestable without DNA. This CDR3 has 15 amino acids. Looked up from germline, CDR1 is SGHNT and CDR2 is YENEEA. This CDR3 reads CASSLGTANTDTQYF.

V usage is TRBV5-4 and J usage is TRBJ2-3; with no DNA, the TCRdb D assignment of TRBD1 cannot be verified. The CDR3 totals 17 residues. Germline V lookup: CDR1 SGHNT, CDR2 YYREEE (reference sequence). The CDR3 loop is CASSPDSSGGSTDTQYF.

V usage is TRBV12-3 or TRBV12-4 and J usage is TRBJ1-2. The CDR3 is made up of 11 amino acids. The CDR3 region is CASRTYYGYTF.

The rearrangement uses TRBV4-1 and TRBJ1-2; with no DNA, the TCRdb D assignment of TRBD1 cannot be verified. The CDR3 has 16 amino acids. Germline CDR1 is MGHRA and CDR2 is YSYEKL. The CDR3 region is CASSSERPGANYGYTF.

This rearrangement joins TRBV5-1 to TRBJ2-3; the D call from TCRdb, TRBD1, cannot be confirmed without DNA. CDR3 length equals 17 residues. CDR1 is SGHRS, CDR2 YFSETQ, per germline. CDR3 loop: CASSPPPATGRTDTQYF.

The chain recombines TRBV4-3 with TRBJ2-3; without DNA, the TCRdb call of TRBD2 cannot be checked. Per germline, CDR1 LGHNA and CDR2 YSLEER. The CDR3 consists of 16 residues. The CDR3: CASSQDYGGATDTQYF.

This clonotype registers medium-sized by frequency. V gene TRBV4-3 combines with J gene TRBJ2-7. The germline V gene has CDR1 LGHNA and CDR2 YSLEER. This CDR3 contains 14 residues. CDR3 loop: CASSQDRYLDEQYF.

V usage is TRBV4-1 and J usage is TRBJ1-2. Germline CDR1 reads MGHRA; CDR2 reads YSYEKL. The CDR3 has 15 residues. The CDR3 reads CASSPSHTSSYGYTF.

The chain links TRBV27 to TRBJ2-1; with no DNA, the TCRdb D assignment of TRBD2 cannot be verified. The CDR3 consists of 15 residues. CDR1 MNHEY and CDR2 SMNVEV come from the germline V gene (reference sequence). CDR3: CASSSLAGGTWEQFF.

The chain combines TRBV6-4 with TRBJ2-1; TCRdb selects TRBD1, and the lack of DNA leaves this call unchecked. Germline V gives CDR1 MRHNA, CDR2 SNTAGT. This CDR3 is built from 14 residues. CDR3 amino acids: CASSDSTGLDEQFF.

This chain joins TRBV20-1 and TRBJ2-1; TCRdb calls TRBD2, which cannot be checked without DNA. The CDR3 is made up of 14 amino acids. Germline values: CDR1 DFQATT, CDR2 SNEGSKA (reference sequence). CDR3 sequence: CSASSGRFYNEQFF.

The chain links TRBV6-4 to TRBJ2-7; without DNA, the TCRdb call of TRBD1 cannot be checked. The CDR3 has 13 residues. The V gene's germline CDR1 is MRHNA and CDR2 SNTAGT. The CDR3 loop reads CASSEGQGLEQYF.

V is TRBV7-2 and J is TRBJ1-2. CDR1 and CDR2 (germline): SGHTA, FQGNSA. This CDR3 has 15 amino acids. CDR3 amino acids: CASSLGLRIVYGYTF. The complete variable domain, with remaining parts taken from reference TRBV7-2 and TRBJ1-2, reads GAGVSQSPSNKVTEKGKDVELRCDPISGHTALYWYRQSLGQGLEFLIYFQGNSAPDKSGLPSDRFSAERTGGSVSTLTIQRTQQEDSAVYLCASSLGLRIVYGYTFGSGTRLTVV.

The rearrangement links TRBV19 to TRBJ2-5; TCRdb picks TRBD2, but there is no DNA to check that call. The CDR3 extends over 13 amino acids. Per germline, CDR1 LNHDA and CDR2 SQIVND (reference sequence). The CDR3 reads CASRGLAEETQYF.

V and J are TRBV12-3 or TRBV12-4 and TRBJ1-2; the TRBD1 assignment by TCRdb is unverifiable without DNA. The CDR3 totals 16 residues. CDR3 protein: CASSRAVTGGVFGYTF.

V and J are TRBV9 and TRBJ2-1; TCRdb's D gene call, TRBD2, goes unchecked for lack of DNA. CDR1 SGDLS and CDR2 YYNGEE come from the germline V gene. The CDR3 has 15 residues. CDR3 loop: CASTVGAGEHNEQFF.

The chain is built from TRBV2 and TRBJ2-3; TCRdb lists TRBD1, though no DNA is available to test this call. The CDR3 has 16 amino acids. In germline, CDR1 is SNHLY, CDR2 FYNNEI. CDR3: CASSALSGGTTDTQYF.

The chain joins TRBV2 to TRBJ2-2; without DNA, the TCRdb call of TRBD2 cannot be checked. Germline loops: CDR1 SNHLY, CDR2 FYNNEI. The CDR3 has 15 amino acids. The CDR3 sequence: CASSGLGPGAGELFF.

This clonotype is deemed medium-sized by its frequency. The chain combines TRBV11-2 with TRBJ2-1; TCRdb's assignment of TRBD1 cannot be checked, as there is no DNA. This CDR3 contains 15 residues. Germline V gene data show CDR1 as SGHAT and CDR2 as FQNNGV. The CDR3 here is CASSSPETGNNEQFF.

The chain employs TRBV29-1 and TRBJ1-5. This CDR3 region has 14 residues. Germline V gene lookup returns CDR1 SQVTM and CDR2 ANQGSEA. This chain's CDR3 is CSVEDPDSNQPQHF.

V gene TRBV6-4 combines with J gene TRBJ2-3; TCRdb's D call of TRBD1 is untestable without DNA. Germline V CDR1 and CDR2: MRHNA, SNTAGT. This CDR3 spans 15 amino acids. CDR3 sequence: CASSDDSGATDTQYF.

The V gene is TRBV13, the J gene TRBJ2-7; the TRBD1 assignment by TCRdb is unverifiable without DNA. This CDR3 spans 13 amino acids. Per the germline V gene, CDR1 is PRHDT and CDR2 is FYEKMQ (reference sequence). CDR3: CASSSPGTGEQYF.

V is TRBV29-1 and J is TRBJ1-2. The CDR3 consists of 11 residues. Germline CDR1 is SQVTM and CDR2 is ANQGSEA. CDR3: CSVDIDYGYTF.

The chain carries TRBV28 and TRBJ2-7; TCRdb returns TRBD1, unconfirmable since there is no DNA. Germline CDR1 is MDHEN and CDR2 is SYDVKM. The CDR3 is made up of 15 amino acids. The CDR3 is CASSYTGDQTYEQYF.

The V gene is TRBV20-1, the J gene TRBJ2-1; TCRdb's D call of TRBD2 is untestable without DNA. The CDR3 contains 11 residues. The germline V gene encodes CDR1 DFQATT and CDR2 SNEGSKA (reference sequence). CDR3: CSAASGTEQFF.

The chain employs TRBV9 and TRBJ2-3. This CDR3 has 13 residues. The germline V gene encodes CDR1 SGDLS and CDR2 YYNGEE. CDR3 sequence: CASSVEVLDTQYF.

The gene calls are TRBV6-2 or TRBV6-3 and TRBJ1-2. The CDR3 is made up of 14 amino acids. Germline V CDR1 and CDR2: MNHEY, SVGEGT. The CDR3: CASITPDAGYGYTF.

The chain has TRBV5-4 and TRBJ2-5; the TCRdb D gene call, TRBD1, has no DNA to confirm it. CDR1 and CDR2 from the germline V gene are SGHNT and YYREEE (reference sequence). The CDR3 totals 15 residues. CDR3 loop: CASSPWGRGQETQYF.

The chain carries TRBV6-2 or TRBV6-3 and TRBJ1-5; TCRdb proposes TRBD1, but this gene call is untestable without DNA. From germline, CDR1 is MNHEY and CDR2 SVGEGT. The CDR3 is made up of 17 amino acids. The CDR3 sequence: CASSYLRTGTAQQPQHF.

The rearrangement uses TRBV15 and TRBJ2-1; the D call of TRBD2 rests on TCRdb alone, since no DNA is present to check it. The germline V gene has CDR1 LNHNV and CDR2 YYDKDF (reference sequence). This CDR3 comprises 17 residues. CDR3 sequence: CATSRGLGALTGDEQFF.

The chain recombines TRBV12-2 with TRBJ2-3. TRBV12-2 is designated a pseudogene. This CDR3 comprises 16 residues. The CDR3 sequence is CASRLRATPSTDTQYF.